What follows describes a single TCR beta chain. This entry belongs to a study of T cell changes during pregnancy in multiple sclerosis. Repertoires were generated with immunoSEQ multiplex PCR, while TCRdb's copy carries only in-frame clones and drops some. The repertoire includes about 75,000 clones, 89% of them detected once, and about 1% sits in the top ten. Germline values: CDR1 SGHVS, CDR2 FQNEAQ. V was shortened by 5 bases and J by 7 bases, with 18 bases between the two germline ends. The CDR3 runs 15 residues. Material: peripheral blood, obtained in the first trimester of pregnancy. This clonotype was sampled from a female donor in good health, enrolled as a control in a pregnancy study. This sequence joins TRBV7-8 and TRBJ1-5, with D possibly being TRBD1 (6 bases). CDR3 sequence: CASSHPLGGRQPQHF. The CDR3 region has the DNA TGTGCCAGCAGCCATCCCTTAGGGGGACGCCAGCCCCAGCATTTT.